This T cell receptor beta chain was identified in a study of T cells in Graves' hyperthyroidism and ophthalmopathy. Disease duration under 2 months; hyperthyroidism patients were aged 18 to 65. Exclusion of a patient resulted from uncontrolled infection, other autoimmune disease, pregnancy or lactation. It was RNA transcripts that yielded the amplified TCR beta CDR3 regions. An initial round of RT-PCR targeting the TCR CDR3 relied on the HTBI primer set. TCRdb independently ran MiXCR on the multiplex PCR reads; one entry per CDR3 protein. The sample has 600,000 to 800,000 distinct CDR3 sequences, 30% to 40% seen once. With respect to this clonotype: Its target is unknown. This may be a read error: a much more frequent sequence differs by one nucleotide.

Study-wide points: Ophthalmopathy, as predicted by the model, came a median about seven months after the prediction. In the blood, most expanded thyroid clonotypes above 0.001 appeared as well.

Germline V gene sequence: CDR1 KGHDR, CDR2 SFDVKD. The CDR3 consists of 14 residues. The junction had 5 bases not matched to a gene; V was cut back by 4 bases and J by 5 bases. This clonotype originated in a woman aged 40 to 49 with Graves' hyperthyroidism. The V gene is TRBV24-1, the J gene TRBJ2-5; 8 positions agree with TRBD1. Sequencing was performed on blood. The CDR3 loop reads CATSETGARETQYF. CDR3 DNA sequence: TGTGCCACCAGTGAGACAGGGGCGCGGGAGACCCAGTACTTC.